This TCR beta chain was retrieved from a study of cytomegalovirus exposure and HLA in healthy donors. The PCR ran on 60 Vbeta and 13 Jbeta primers. TCRdb's copy holds only in-frame clones and misses some; the assay was immunoSEQ multiplex PCR. Altogether about 160,000 clones are present, over 60% being singletons, with the ten largest covering approximately 3.1%. Germline CDR1 reads SGHDN; CDR2 reads FVKESK. The CDR3 runs to 14 residues. With V trimmed by 5 bases and J by 8 bases, 11 bases remained unmatched. This chain joins TRBV14 and TRBJ1-2; 7 nucleotides line up with TRBD1. Sequencing was carried out using PBMCs. The receptor's source is a woman in her thirties or forties in good health and CMV-seronegative. The CDR3 protein is CASSTRTGGGGYTF. Here the CDR3 DNA reads TGTGCCAGCAGCACTCGGACAGGAGGAGGAGGCTACACCTTC.